Each of the 18 T cell receptor beta chains below was sequenced from the same sample in a study of immune cell composition in non-small cell lung cancer. Only in-frame clones appear in the TCRdb table, and some are missing; sequencing was by immunoSEQ multiplex PCR. The sample contains thousands of clones, approximately 84% of which appear only once. Sequencing was performed on lung tumor tissue. The receptors were gathered from a human donor with non-small cell lung cancer.

The V call is TRBV7-9, the J call TRBJ2-1, with 12 bases that match TRBD2. Germline CDR1 is SEHNR and CDR2 is FQNEAQ (reference sequence). Trimming at V came to 3 bases and at J to 6 bases, leaving 3 bases not matched to a gene. The CDR3 loop spans 15 amino acids. This CDR3 reads CASSFATSGSNEQFF. As DNA, the CDR3 is TGTGCCAGCAGCTTTGCGACTAGCGGGAGCAATGAGCAGTTCTTC.

The chain carries TRBV5-1 and TRBJ2-5; 15 positions agree with TRBD2. Germline-derived CDR1 and CDR2 are SGHRS and YFSETQ. The CDR3 spans 18 residues. Trimming removed 0 bases from V and 4 bases from J; junction bases left unmatched: 7. In DNA form, the CDR3 reads TGCGCCAGCAGCTTGGAAGGGACTAGCGGGGGGTTTGGAGAGACCCAGTACTTC. Its protein is CASSLEGTSGGFGETQYF.

The rearrangement uses TRBV29-1 and TRBJ2-3, with 10 bases aligning to TRBD2. Trimming at V came to 6 bases and at J to 8 bases, leaving 11 bases not matched to a gene. Per the germline V gene, CDR1 is SQVTM and CDR2 is ANQGSEA. The CDR3 runs 14 residues. The CDR3 protein is CSVQERGGRGTQYF. The CDR3 bases are TGCAGCGTCCAAGAGCGGGGGGGCCGAGGTACGCAGTATTTT.

This clone was seen a handful of times. The chain employs TRBV4-2 and TRBJ1-6; the match to TRBD1 covers 7 bases. In germline, CDR1 is LGHNA, CDR2 YNFKEQ. The CDR3 has 15 residues. The V and J ends lost 2 bases and 8 bases, in that order; junction bases with no gene match: 6. The CDR3 reads CASSQSTGRYSPLHF. The CDR3 DNA sequence: TGTGCCAGCAGCCAATCGACAGGGCGATATTCACCCCTCCACTTT.

This chain connects TRBV9 to TRBJ2-5, with 8 nucleotides matching TRBD1. With 4 bases clipped from V and 5 bases from J, the junction kept 10 bases outside the gene matches. In germline, CDR1 is SGDLS, CDR2 YYNGEE. This CDR3 comprises 15 residues. The chain's CDR3 is CASSIRTGPGETQYF. In DNA, the CDR3 is TGTGCCAGCAGCATCCGGACAGGGCCAGGGGAGACCCAGTACTTC.

The gene calls are TRBV18 and TRBJ2-7; 7 bases are a match to TRBD2. This CDR3 is 14 amino acids long. Germline loops: CDR1 KGHSH, CDR2 LQKENI. The trim removed 4 bases at V and 2 bases at J, leaving 5 bases unmatched. The CDR3 region has the DNA TGTGCCAGCTCACGGGAGCGGGGACCCTACGAGCAGTACTTC. Translated: CASSRERGPYEQYF.

The V and J genes are TRBV28 and TRBJ1-3; TRBD1 matches 9 bases. The germline V gene encodes CDR1 MDHEN and CDR2 SYDVKM. V lost 4 bases to trimming and J lost 3 bases; unmatched junction nucleotides: 4. The CDR3 has 15 amino acids. This CDR3 reads CASSSGTGYGNTIYF. The CDR3 DNA is TGTGCCAGCAGTTCCGGGACAGGGTATGGAAACACCATATATTTT. Complete variable domain (other parts from reference TRBV28 and TRBJ1-3): DVKVTQSSRYLVKRTGEKVFLECVQDMDHENMFWYRQDPGLGLRLIYFSYDVKMKEKGDIPEGYSVSREKKERFSLILESASTNQTSMYLCASSSGTGYGNTIYFGEGSWLTVV.

This chain uses TRBV29-1 with TRBJ1-1; TRBD1 matches at 7 bases. V dropped 4 bases and J dropped 0; count of bases not matched to a gene: 8. This CDR3 region has 15 residues. Germline CDR1 and CDR2: SQVTM and ANQGSEA. Here the CDR3 reads CSVVEGARMNTEAFF. CDR3 DNA: TGCAGCGTTGTTGAGGGGGCGCGAATGAACACTGAAGCTTTCTTT. The full variable domain, in which reference TRBV29-1 and TRBJ1-1 provide the parts outside the CDR3, is SAVISQKPSRDICQRGTSLTIQCQVDSQVTMMFWYRQQPGQSLTLIATANQGSEATYESGFVIDKFPISRPNLTFSTLTVSNMSPEDSSIYLCSVVEGARMNTEAFFGQGTRLTVV.

This rearrangement joins TRBV21-1 to TRBJ1-1; TRBD1 is the table's D call, not checked against the DNA. TRBV21-1 is deemed a pseudogene. The CDR3 loop spans 15 amino acids. CDR3 bases: TGTGCCAGCAGCAAAGGCGGCAGGGGGCGAGGAGAAGCTTTCTTT. Amino acid sequence: CASSKGGRGRGEAFF.

The rearrangement links TRBV7-2 to TRBJ2-5; no clear D gene. Germline-derived CDR1 and CDR2 are SGHTA and FQGNSA. The CDR3 is 13 amino acids. The germline V and J ends were trimmed by 5 bases and 4 bases, with 11 bases remaining between them. Here the CDR3 reads CASSPGSIETQYF. The CDR3 coding sequence is TGTGCCAGCAGCCCAGGATCTATAGAGACCCAGTACTTC.

V usage is TRBV5-1 and J usage is TRBJ2-1; 8 bases map to TRBD2. The CDR3 contains 15 residues. J lost 7 bases, V lost 4 bases, and 10 bases had no gene match. The V gene's germline CDR1 is SGHRS and CDR2 YFSETQ. The DNA for the CDR3 is TGCGCCAGCAGCCCCTCGGGAGGGGCCCTTAATGAGCAGTTCTTC. It yields the protein CASSPSGGALNEQFF.

The V and J genes are TRBV27 and TRBJ1-1; 8 nucleotides align to TRBD1. The CDR3 is 14 amino acids. J gave up 0 bases and V 10 bases, and 7 bases lay outside the gene matches. CDR1 MNHEY and CDR2 SMNVEV come from the germline V gene (reference sequence). This CDR3 reads CATSGGRMNTEAFF. The CDR3 coding sequence is TGTGCCACTTCAGGGGGCCGGATGAACACTGAAGCTTTCTTT.

The chain has TRBV27 and TRBJ2-7; TRBD2 is a possible D gene (5 bases). CDR1 and CDR2 (germline): MNHEY, SMNVEV (reference sequence). The CDR3 has 15 amino acids. Trimming stripped 0 bases from V and 2 bases from J, with 11 bases between. The CDR3 bases are TGTGCCAGCAGTTTATCCCGGACTCAGACCTACGAGCAGTACTTC. Its protein is CASSLSRTQTYEQYF.

This clone was recorded once. The J gene is TRBJ1-4, the V gene TRBV30, with 9 bases lining up with TRBD1. CDR1 GTSNPN and CDR2 SVGIG come from the germline V gene (reference sequence). Trimming took 1 base from V and 7 from J; bases not matched to a gene: 7. The CDR3 runs to 15 residues. The CDR3 protein is CAWSARTGVGEKLFF. CDR3 sequence (DNA): TGTGCCTGGAGTGCCCGGACAGGGGTTGGTGAAAAACTGTTTTTT.

Written as DNA, the CDR3 is TGCGCCAGCAGCCAAGATCCCAGGGGAGATACGCAGTATTTT. It yields the protein CASSQDPRGDTQYF. The chain employs TRBV4-1 and TRBJ2-3, with D tentatively TRBD1 (6 bases). The V gene's germline CDR1 is MGHRA and CDR2 YSYEKL. The CDR3 has 14 amino acids. With 0 bases removed from V and 5 bases from J, the gap between germline ends came to 9 bases.

The chain uses TRBV6-5 and TRBJ1-1; the match to TRBD1 covers 7 bases. The V gene's germline CDR1 is MNHEY and CDR2 SVGAGI. V lost 5 bases and J lost 0; bases outside the gene matches: 3. The CDR3 totals 14 residues. The CDR3 loop reads CASSGQVMNTEAFF. The CDR3 DNA sequence: TGTGCCAGCAGTGGACAGGTGATGAACACTGAAGCTTTCTTT.

This clone was picked up one time. V is TRBV5-6 and J is TRBJ2-5; perhaps TRBD1 as D (5 bases). The V end was cut by 4 bases, the J end by 3 bases, with 16 bases between. The CDR3 totals 15 residues. Germline V gene lookup returns CDR1 SGHDT and CDR2 YYEEEE. The CDR3 loop is CASSPTGQGEETQYF. CDR3 nucleotides: TGTGCCAGCAGCCCGACTGGCCAGGGCGAAGAGACCCAGTACTTC.

The chain uses TRBV5-1 and TRBJ2-3; the match to TRBD2 covers 12 bases. Trimming removed 4 bases from V and 5 bases from J; junction bases left unmatched: 5. In germline, CDR1 is SGHRS, CDR2 YFSETQ. The CDR3 is 15 residues long. CDR3 in amino acids: CASSGGLAGQDTQYF. The CDR3 nucleotides read TGCGCCAGCAGCGGGGGACTAGCGGGCCAAGATACGCAGTATTTT.